This T cell receptor beta chain was observed in a study of immune characterization of retroperitoneal liposarcoma (dated by TCRdb to 2018 to 2020). The CDR3, from cysteine to phenylalanine, totals 13 residues. CDR3 DNA only is kept here, 39 bases in frame from base 1. V lost 3 bases and J lost 9 bases, and the count of bases not matched to a germline gene is 3. The germline V gene supplies CDR1 SGHTA and CDR2 FQGNSA. Libraries were prepared through PCR. The sequencer listed for this sample is NextSeq 500. TCRdb reprocessing: public reads trimmed at Q25 with fastp, clones called with MiXCR, in-frame beta chains kept. Rows are unified per CDR3 protein, each entry keeping the most common DNA and genes. For this sample there are approximately 2,000 distinct CDR3 sequences; around 30% appear just once. The ten largest make up 16% of the sample. A word on this clonotype: This clone's antigen is unknown. It has no much larger one-base neighbor in the sample; base qualities were not kept.

The sequenced sample consisted of tumor tissue. The origin of this receptor is a female donor with retroperitoneal liposarcoma. Recombination connected TRBV7-2 to TRBJ2-1; 9 nucleotides in the junction match TRBD2. The nucleotides are TGTGCCAGCAGCTTTCGGCGGGAGGGTGAGCAGTTCTTC. This codes for CASSFRREGEQFF.